Listed below are T cell receptor beta chains from one sample, sequenced in a study of blood T cell repertoires in COVID-19. Here immunoSEQ multiplex PCR was the method, and the copy in TCRdb shows in-frame clones only, minus some. Of roughly 240,000 clones listed, 75% to 90% are singletons. The sequenced sample consisted of peripheral blood. The receptors originated from a man aged 55 to 70 who had recovered from COVID-19. Both conserved end residues are part of each CDR3. A D gene is named only where the DNA matches it firmly. Clone size is not always given. Where it is, it says once, few, many or a class for expanded clones.

J,V,D,size,CDR3,DNA
TRBJ2-1,TRBV7-7,TRBD2,.,CASSQTSGRAGNEQFF,TGTGCCAGCAGCCAGACTAGCGGGAGGGCGGGCAATGAGCAGTTCTTC
TRBJ2-7,TRBV11-2,TRBD2,once,CASRKRVSGGLIHEQYF,TGTGCCAGCAGAAAAAGGGTTAGCGGGGGGTTAATACACGAGCAGTACTTC
TRBJ1-1,TRBV7-3,.,.,CASTDGGTEAFF,TGTGCCAGCACCGACGGGGGCACTGAAGCTTTCTTT
TRBJ2-5,TRBV24-1,TRBD1,.,CATSDPGTGQETQYF,TGTGCCACCAGTGATCCCGGGACAGGACAAGAGACCCAGTACTTC
TRBJ2-7,TRBV5-1,TRBD1,.,CASSLWTGVPYEQYF,TGCGCCAGCAGCTTGTGGACAGGGGTCCCCTACGAGCAGTACTTC
TRBJ2-1,TRBV6-2/TRBV6-3,.,.,CASSNPGLYNEQFF,TGTGCCAGCAGCAACCCGGGACTTTACAATGAGCAGTTCTTC
TRBJ2-7,TRBV11-2,.,.,CASSRGGKSYEQYF,TGTGCCAGCAGCCGTGGGGGGAAATCCTACGAGCAGTACTTC
TRBJ1-2,TRBV5-1,TRBD1,.,CASSLGGQGALNYGYTF,TGCGCCAGCAGCTTGGGTGGACAGGGGGCCCTTAACTATGGCTACACCTTC
TRBJ1-5,TRBV9,TRBD1,.,CASSRTGGDGQPQHF,TGTGCCAGCAGCCGGACAGGGGGCGACGGTCAGCCCCAGCATTTT
TRBJ1-1,TRBV19,.,.,CASSITANTEAFF,TGTGCCAGTAGTATAACAGCCAACACTGAAGCTTTCTTT
TRBJ2-3,TRBV5-1,.,.,CASSGRLDLGADTQYF,TGCGCCAGCAGCGGACGACTAGATCTGGGGGCAGATACGCAGTATTTT
TRBJ1-1,TRBV6-5,TRBD1,.,CASSSAGTGIPEAFF,TGTGCCAGCAGTTCTGCCGGGACAGGGATCCCTGAAGCTTTCTTT
TRBJ2-1,TRBV10-3,.,.,CAISGARSNEQFF,TGTGCCATCAGTGGAGCTCGGTCGAATGAGCAGTTCTTC
TRBJ2-3,TRBV19,.,.,CASSIAGSSPRSQYF,TGTGCCAGTAGTATCGCCGGGTCCTCCCCTCGATCGCAGTATTTT
TRBJ1-2,TRBV7-2,TRBD1,.,CASSPRDRSYGYTF,TGTGCCAGCAGCCCGAGGGACAGGTCCTATGGCTACACCTTC
TRBJ2-5,TRBV5-8,TRBD2,.,CASSFRGGATETQYF,TGTGCCAGCAGCTTTCGCGGGGGGGCGACGGAGACCCAGTACTTC
TRBJ1-2,TRBV3-1/TRBV3-2,TRBD1,few,CASSQDRTGGYTF,TGTGCCAGCAGTCAGGACAGGACGGGCGGCTACACCTTC
TRBJ2-1,TRBV18,TRBD1,.,CASSLDRGVEQFF,TGTGCCAGCTCCCTGGACAGGGGTGTTGAGCAGTTCTTC
TRBJ2-4,TRBV7-9,TRBD2,few,CASSSGGGGKNIQYF,TGTGCCAGCAGCTCCGGGGGGGGCGGCAAAAACATTCAGTACTTC
TRBJ1-1,TRBV30,.,.,CAWSVQMNTEAFF,TGTGCCTGGAGTGTACAGATGAACACTGAAGCTTTCTTT
TRBJ2-2,TRBV3-1/TRBV3-2,.,.,CASSRDSNTGELFF,TGTGCCAGCAGTCGGGACTCCAACACCGGGGAGCTGTTTTTT
TRBJ2-2,TRBV6-4,.,few,CASASESTGELFF,TGTGCCAGCGCGTCTGAATCCACCGGGGAGCTGTTTTTT
TRBJ1-5,TRBV28,TRBD1,.,CASSYWGQGQPQHF,TGTGCCAGCTCCTACTGGGGACAGGGGCAGCCCCAGCATTTT
TRBJ1-1,TRBV5-5,.,.,CASSFGVGGTEAFF,TGTGCCAGCAGCTTTGGGGTCGGGGGAACTGAAGCTTTCTTT
TRBJ2-1,TRBV5-1,.,.,CASSVDSGRYNEQFF,TGCGCCAGCAGCGTTGACAGTGGACGTTACAATGAGCAGTTCTTC
TRBJ2-5,TRBV5-1,TRBD2,.,CASSPRTSGAGTQYF,TGCGCCAGCAGCCCGAGGACTAGCGGGGCAGGGACCCAGTACTTC
TRBJ2-3,TRBV6-1,TRBD2,many,CASSEGGGWGTDTQYF,TGTGCCAGCAGTGAAGGCGGGGGGTGGGGCACAGATACGCAGTATTTT
TRBJ1-1,TRBV6-5,.,.,CASSSPFGEGTEAFF,TGTGCCAGCAGTTCTCCGTTCGGGGAGGGGACTGAAGCTTTCTTT
TRBJ2-7,TRBV7-9,.,.,CASSRGGNEQYF,TGTGCCAGCAGCCGGGGTGGAAACGAGCAGTACTTC
TRBJ2-2,TRBV9,.,.,CASSVGLQGNTGELFF,TGTGCCAGCAGCGTAGGTCTCCAGGGAAACACCGGGGAGCTGTTTTTT
TRBJ1-2,TRBV5-1,.,few,CASSGPGRNYGYTF,TGCGCCAGCAGCGGGCCCGGCCGGAACTATGGCTACACCTTC
TRBJ2-5,TRBV7-8,TRBD2,.,CASSLGPSGGRGETQYF,TGTGCCAGCAGCTTAGGTCCTAGCGGGGGCCGGGGGGAGACCCAGTACTTC
TRBJ2-1,TRBV6-5,.,.,CASSYSSGRSYNEQFF,TGTGCCAGCAGTTACTCGAGCGGCCGCTCCTACAATGAGCAGTTCTTC
TRBJ1-1,TRBV30,.,.,CAWSVRGNTEAFF,TGTGCCTGGAGTGTCCGAGGAAACACTGAAGCTTTCTTT
TRBJ2-5,TRBV7-7,TRBD2,.,CASSPGASGRSQETQYF,TGTGCCAGCAGCCCAGGGGCTAGCGGGAGGAGCCAAGAGACCCAGTACTTC
TRBJ2-5,TRBV6-5,TRBD2,.,CAFRTSLETQYF,TGTGCCTTCCGGACTAGCTTGGAGACCCAGTACTTC
TRBJ1-1,TRBV7-9,.,.,CASSLVGGMNTEAFF,TGTGCCAGCAGCCTCGTGGGGGGAATGAACACTGAAGCTTTCTTT
TRBJ1-6,TRBV6-4,.,.,CASSDSRGINSPLHF,TGTGCCAGCAGTGACTCTCGGGGGATCAATTCACCCCTCCACTTT
TRBJ2-3,TRBV27,TRBD2,.,CASSFLAGGTTDTQYF,TGTGCCAGCAGTTTCCTAGCGGGAGGGACCACAGATACGCAGTATTTT
TRBJ1-1,TRBV5-8,.,.,CASSQTGNTEAFF,TGTGCCAGCAGCCAAACGGGGAACACTGAAGCTTTCTTT
TRBJ1-2,TRBV28,TRBD1,.,CASSLGGGQGTNYGYTF,TGTGCCAGCAGTTTAGGGGGAGGACAGGGAACTAACTATGGCTACACCTTC
TRBJ2-7,TRBV18,TRBD2,.,CASSQLAGDTSYEQYF,TGTGCCAGCTCACAACTAGCGGGGGACACCTCCTACGAGCAGTACTTC
TRBJ2-5,TRBV25-1,.,.,CASSEFAFQETQYF,TGTGCCAGCAGTGAATTTGCGTTCCAAGAGACCCAGTACTTC
TRBJ2-1,TRBV9,TRBD2,.,CASSVGLAGLGYNEQFF,TGTGCCAGCAGCGTGGGACTAGCAGGCCTGGGCTACAATGAGCAGTTCTTC
TRBJ1-3,TRBV7-8,.,once,CASSLGGSSGNTIYF,TGTGCCAGCAGCTTGGGCGGGAGCTCTGGAAACACCATATATTTT